The subject of this entry is one T cell receptor beta chain. Sequencing used immunoSEQ multiplex PCR; TCRdb keeps in-frame clones, though not all of them. Of some 120,000 clones listed, around 87% were seen once; the top ten hold 2.9%. Trimming shortened V by 4 bases and J by 0 bases, and 16 bases separated the two germline ends. The CDR3 has 17 amino acids. From germline, CDR1 is LGHNT and CDR2 FRNRAP. This sample stems from a study of control samples from healthy donors and cancer patients. The clonotype was recovered from a man in his 60s in good health. This chain joins TRBV12-5 and TRBJ2-1; tentatively, D is TRBD2 (6 bases). Specimen: blood. The CDR3 DNA reads as TGTGCTAGTGGTTCGACATGGGACTCTAGCTCCTACAATGAGCAGTTCTTC. This gives the protein CASGSTWDSSSYNEQFF.